This TCR beta chain was profiled in a study of T-cell memory formation after mild COVID-19. Study at large: TCR clusters showed largely donor specificity.

TCRdb redid the calling of the 5' RACE reads with MiXCR, one entry per CDR3 protein. The profile shows under 150,000 distinct CDR3 sequences, roughly 15% of them singletons. The CDR3 is made up of 14 amino acids. Deletions cut 4 bases from V and 1 base from J, with 10 bases between. Germline CDR1 is MGHDK and CDR2 is SYGVNS. This clonotype was recorded a few times. V usage is TRBV25-1 and J usage is TRBJ1-1; D is unresolved. This clonotype was sampled from an adult woman who had mild COVID-19 (a few samples of this study predate the infection). Cell type and time point are not known. What was sequenced was PBMCs or a T cell subset sorted from them (not recorded which). CDR3 sequence reads: CASSVGQTNTEAFF. The CDR3 coding sequence is TGTGCCAGCAGTGTTGGGCAGACGAACACTGAAGCTTTCTTT.